This note documents a single TCR beta chain sequence. This entry comes from a study of blood T cells in healthy people across ages. Then a second PCR, running roughly 7 to 11 cycles, was carried out with a sample-barcoded 5' primer and a J-beta primer mix. TCRdb reprocessed the 5' RACE reads with MiXCR, giving one entry per CDR3 protein. The profile shows fewer than 1.5 million distinct CDR3 sequences, roughly 40% of them singletons. CDR3 length: 14 amino acids. V was pared by 11 bases and J by 3 bases, with 9 bases of the junction left unmatched. Germline CDR1 ENHRY, CDR2 SYGVKD. Every sample had a minimum of 7 million PBMCs isolated.

Input material: blood. The chain is built from TRBV10-3 and TRBJ2-1, with 8 bases that match TRBD2. The sequence was collected from a young woman in good health. The CDR3: CAAGGEGRYNEQFF. The CDR3 DNA follows: TGTGCCGCGGGGGGAGAAGGGCGCTACAATGAGCAGTTCTTC.